There are many counts of the clone carrying this T cell receptor (beta chain). The antigen is not known. This sample stems from a study of Graves' ophthalmopathy and Graves' hyperthyroidism. Study background: Pretreatment peripheral blood was obtained at initial diagnosis. Broader study findings: The model's prediction of ophthalmopathy progression had 70.59% sensitivity and approximately 76% specificity.

For donors with ophthalmopathy, the disease showed moderate-to-severe activity, reached CAS ≥3 and NOSPECS ≥4, and had lasted under 3 months. Amplification of TCR beta CDR3 regions used RNA transcripts. HTBI primers were used in a first-round RT-PCR, which preceded a second-round multiplex PCR. MiXCR, run by TCRdb on the multiplex PCR reads, gives a single entry per CDR3 protein. In the table there are around 400,000 distinct CDR3 sequences, approximately 20% of which are singletons. The V gene's germline CDR1 is MNHNS and CDR2 SASEGT. This CDR3 comprises 12 residues. Trimming removed 2 bases from V and 5 bases from J, with 7 bases in between.

Sequencing was performed on peripheral blood. This clonotype was obtained from a woman aged 18-35 years with Graves' ophthalmopathy. J is TRBJ2-7 and V is TRBV6-1; D gene uncertain. CDR3: CASSEFSDEQYF. The CDR3 DNA follows: TGTGCCAGCAGTGAATTTTCGGACGAGCAGTACTTC.